This T cell receptor (beta chain) is drawn from a study of T-cell memory formation after mild COVID-19. Regarding the study as a whole: Largely, contracting CD4+ clones fell within CM and EM, and contracting CD8+ clones within EMRA. A second wave expanding day 15 to 37 was CD4+-biased; contracting clones were balanced. Pre-infection memory contained some responding clones, which suggested that cross-reactive memory had joined. The authors left the SARS-CoV-2 specificity of second-wave clones peaking on day 37 unconfirmed.

Germline V CDR1 and CDR2: DFQATT, SNEGSKA (reference sequence). The V gene lost 0 bases and the J gene lost 7 bases, with 22 bases spanning the gap. CDR3 length: 17 amino acids. TCRdb itself ran the 5' RACE reads through MiXCR, one entry per CDR3 protein. Of roughly 610,000 distinct CDR3 sequences in the sample, roughly 17% are singletons; the top ten hold around 8.1%. This clonotype turned up a few times. What it binds is not known. The V gene is TRBV20-1, the J gene TRBJ2-1; possibly TRBD2 for D (7 bases). Sequenced: PBMCs or a T cell subset sorted from them (not recorded which). The sequence derives from an adult woman who had mild COVID-19 (a few samples of this study predate the infection). Cell type and time point are not known. CDR3 sequence reads: CSARDTAGAAYGNEQFF. In DNA, the CDR3 is TGCAGTGCTAGAGATACGGCGGGGGCCGCCTATGGGAATGAGCAGTTCTTC.